The 23 T cell receptor beta chains below all came from one sample that was sequenced in a study of regulatory T cells in long-lasting Graves disease. Arm-PCR of CDR3 regions and iRepertoire HTBI primers were the basis on which TCR beta libraries were built. TCRdb processed the multiplex PCR reads anew with MiXCR; each CDR3 protein has one entry. The data show around 400,000 distinct CDR3 sequences, 15% to 17% seen once. Time point of the sample: newly diagnosed GD, antithyroid drugs for less than 3 months. Researchers made the TCR library from RNA that was extracted from PBMCs. The source was peripheral blood mononuclear cells (PBMCs), collected at new diagnosis, from a patient treated with antithyroid drugs. The receptor set was obtained from a female donor with Graves disease.

This clonotype was seen ten or more times. The chain couples TRBV7-9 to TRBJ2-7; a possible D gene is TRBD1 (6 bases). The CDR3 covers 17 residues. V dropped 4 bases and J dropped 0 bases, with 19 bases sitting between them. Germline-derived CDR1 and CDR2 are SEHNR and FQNEAQ (reference sequence). This CDR3 is CASSSKMGDINSYEQYF. The CDR3 nucleotides are TGTGCCAGCAGCTCAAAAATGGGGGACATTAACTCCTACGAGCAGTACTTC.

Points on this clonotype: Germline is not matched at one junction end, which may reflect a read error. The chain carries TRBV7-9 and TRBJ2-1, with TRBD2 as a possible D gene (5 bases). CDR1 is SEHNR and CDR2 is FQNEAQ in the germline V gene (reference sequence). The CDR3 loop spans 15 amino acids. CDR3 sequence: CASSQDWPTYSEQFF. The CDR3 DNA is TGTGCCAGCAGCCAGGACTGGCCGACCTACAGTGAGCAGTTCTTC.

V is TRBV19 and J is TRBJ1-2, with D maybe TRBD1 (6 bases). The germline V and J ends were trimmed by 10 bases and 5 bases, with 17 bases remaining between them. CDR1 is LNHDA and CDR2 is SQIVND in the germline V gene (reference sequence). This CDR3 has 13 residues. The CDR3 DNA sequence: TGTGCCACTCAAACAGGGTCCCGGTATGGCTACACCTTC. Amino acids: CATQTGSRYGYTF.

This clonotype was seen a handful of times. V and J are TRBV5-4 and TRBJ1-4, with D possibly matching TRBD1 (6 bases). CDR1 is SGHNT, CDR2 YYREEE, per germline (reference sequence). Trimming removed 4 bases at V and 4 bases at J, with 14 bases between. This CDR3 is 15 amino acids long. CDR3: CASSLLEDSNEKLFF. In DNA, the CDR3 is TGTGCCAGCAGCCTCCTCGAGGACAGTAATGAAAAACTGTTTTTT.

This clonotype was seen a handful of times. The V and J genes are TRBV15 and TRBJ2-7; no clear D. Trimming removed 0 bases from V and 2 bases from J, with 11 bases in between. CDR3 size: 15 residues. Germline V gene sequence: CDR1 LNHNV, CDR2 YYDKDF (reference sequence). The DNA of the CDR3 is TGTGCCACCAGCAGAGATCGGGTGGTTACCTACGAGCAGTACTTC. It is translated as CATSRDRVVTYEQYF.

The chain is built from TRBV7-6 and TRBJ1-5; D may be TRBD1 (5 bases). Trimming took 5 bases from V and 9 from J, leaving 14 bases between them. In germline, CDR1 is SGHVS, CDR2 FNYEAQ. The CDR3 spans 13 residues. CDR3 nucleotide sequence: TGTGCCAGCAGCCCGAACGGGGGAAGGCCCCAGCATTTT. As protein: CASSPNGGRPQHF.

The chain carries TRBV29-1 and TRBJ1-5, with TRBD1 matching over 8 bases. Germline V lookup: CDR1 SQVTM, CDR2 ANQGSEA. J lost 9 bases, V lost 6 bases, and 10 bases had no gene match. The CDR3 extends over 13 amino acids. The CDR3 here is CSVQDRGGGPQHF. CDR3 in DNA: TGCAGCGTCCAAGACAGGGGAGGGGGGCCCCAGCATTTT. Using reference TRBV29-1 and TRBJ1-5 for the parts outside the CDR3, the full variable domain is SAVISQKPSRDICQRGTSLTIQCQVDSQVTMMFWYRQQPGQSLTLIATANQGSEATYESGFVIDKFPISRPNLTFSTLTVSNMSPEDSSIYLCSVQDRGGGPQHFGDGTRLSIL.

This clonotype was detected ten times or more. V usage is TRBV28 and J usage is TRBJ2-4, with D unclear. The CDR3 runs 12 residues. Trimming took 8 bases from V and 3 from J, leaving 8 bases between them. Germline V gene sequence: CDR1 MDHEN, CDR2 SYDVKM. CDR3 in DNA: TGTGCCAGCTGTATGGGCAAAAACATTCAGTACTTC. Encoded protein: CASCMGKNIQYF.

This clonotype has only a few counts. The chain employs TRBV10-3 and TRBJ2-1; D might be TRBD2 (5 bases). Germline-derived CDR1 and CDR2 are ENHRY and SYGVKD. V lost 0 bases and J lost 9, with 9 bases in between. This CDR3 spans 13 amino acids. As DNA, the CDR3 is TGTGCCATCAGTGAGTCCGAGAGCGGTGAGCAGTTCTTC. Translated, it gives CAISESESGEQFF.

This clonotype was observed a handful of times. As DNA, the CDR3 is TGTGCCAGTAGTGTAACGACGGATTCCGGGGAGCTGTTTTTT. The encoded protein is CASSVTTDSGELFF. This chain connects TRBV19 to TRBJ2-2; D is uncertain. This CDR3 is 14 amino acids long. The V and J ends lost 5 bases and 6 bases respectively, with 13 bases between them. Germline CDR1 reads LNHDA; CDR2 reads SQIVND (reference sequence).

This clonotype was detected many times. The genes are TRBV20-1 and TRBJ1-5; 10 bases line up with TRBD1. This CDR3 contains 12 residues. CDR1 and CDR2 from the germline V gene are DFQATT and SNEGSKA (reference sequence). After removal of 5 bases from V and 5 bases from J, the junction contained 0 bases not matched to a gene. This CDR3 is CSAGQGDQPQHF. CDR3 sequence (DNA): TGCAGTGCTGGACAGGGGGATCAGCCCCAGCATTTT.

This clonotype was recorded many times. V usage is TRBV28 and J usage is TRBJ2-1, with TRBD2 matching over 8 bases. This CDR3 contains 15 residues. Per the germline V gene, CDR1 is MDHEN and CDR2 is SYDVKM. The trim removed 2 bases at V and 8 bases at J, leaving 8 bases unmatched. CDR3 in amino acids: CASSLRAGGGHEQFF. The CDR3 bases are TGTGCCAGCAGTTTAAGGGCGGGAGGAGGACATGAGCAGTTCTTC.

This clonotype was observed at least ten times. The CDR3 DNA is TGTGCCTGGAGTGTACTGGGGGAGAACACTGAAGCTTTCTTT. It specifies CAWSVLGENTEAFF. V gene TRBV30 combines with J gene TRBJ1-1, with D possibly TRBD1 on 5 matching bases. This CDR3 comprises 14 residues. Germline CDR1 and CDR2: GTSNPN and SVGIG (reference sequence). The V and J ends lost 0 bases and 1 base respectively, with 9 bases between them.

The sample holds many counts of this clonotype. The chain uses TRBV20-1 and TRBJ1-1; 12 bases are shared with TRBD1. The trim removed 4 bases at V and 5 bases at J, leaving 8 bases unmatched. CDR3 length: 15 amino acids. In germline, CDR1 is DFQATT, CDR2 SNEGSKA (reference sequence). CDR3 sequence (DNA): TGCAGTGCTACTTACCGGGACAGGGGGCGGACTGAAGCTTTCTTT. Encoded protein: CSATYRDRGRTEAFF.

This clonotype was recorded at least ten times. The chain couples TRBV27 to TRBJ2-7; D gene unclear. Germline values: CDR1 MNHEY, CDR2 SMNVEV (reference sequence). Trimming removed 0 bases from V and 2 bases from J, with 11 bases in between. The CDR3 spans 15 residues. Written as DNA, the CDR3 is TGTGCCAGCAGTTTATCAAGGGTAGAAGCCTACGAGCAGTACTTC. Translated: CASSLSRVEAYEQYF.

The CDR3 here is CASSLYSNTIYF. Written as DNA, the CDR3 is TGTGCCAGCAGCTTGTATTCAAACACCATATATTTT. The J gene is TRBJ1-3, the V gene TRBV5-6, with D hard to call. The germline V and J ends were trimmed by 1 base and 6 bases, with 5 bases remaining between them. CDR3 length equals 12 residues. Germline V gives CDR1 SGHDT, CDR2 YYEEEE.

This clonotype was seen repeatedly, ten times or more. This chain links TRBV28 with TRBJ2-3; TRBD2 matches at 9 bases. Germline V gene sequence: CDR1 MDHEN, CDR2 SYDVKM. J was trimmed by 3 bases and V by 6 bases; bases with no gene match: 4. The CDR3 extends over 14 amino acids. The CDR3 loop is CASRGTSGTDTQYF. The DNA for the CDR3 is TGTGCCAGCAGAGGAACTAGCGGGACAGATACGCAGTATTTT.

In its sample, this clonotype was seen many times. V gene TRBV6-5 combines with J gene TRBJ2-7; TRBD2 matches 8 bases. This CDR3 spans 14 amino acids. Trimming removed 4 bases from V and 7 bases from J; junction bases left unmatched: 9. Germline V gene data show CDR1 as MNHEY and CDR2 as SVGAGI. The CDR3 bases are TGTGCCAGCAGTTGGAGCGGGAGACTTGGGGAGCAGTACTTC. It translates to CASSWSGRLGEQYF.

There are many counts of this clonotype. The chain combines TRBV20-1 with TRBJ2-5, with D perhaps TRBD1 (7 bases). V was pared by 0 bases and J by 5 bases, with 22 bases between. This CDR3 is built from 17 residues. Germline V gene sequence: CDR1 DFQATT, CDR2 SNEGSKA (reference sequence). DNA for the CDR3: TGCAGTGCTAGAGATCTCGGAGGGAAACAGGGGTGGGAGACCCAGTACTTC. It specifies CSARDLGGKQGWETQYF.

This clonotype appeared many times. The chain couples TRBV6-9 to TRBJ1-3; D is ambiguous. The V gene lost 3 bases and the J gene lost 8 bases, with 14 bases spanning the gap. Germline CDR1 MNHGY, CDR2 SVAAGI. This CDR3 contains 14 residues. The CDR3 loop is CASSYSRFGDTIYF. CDR3 sequence (DNA): TGTGCCAGCAGTTACTCAAGGTTCGGGGACACCATATATTTT.

This clonotype has just a few counts. Possible read error: a much larger clone is one base away. The genes are TRBV5-1 and TRBJ1-2; D not resolved. This CDR3 spans 14 amino acids. Germline loops: CDR1 SGHRS, CDR2 YFSETQ. Here the CDR3 reads CVSSAQGFSNGYTF. CDR3 nucleotides: TGCGTCAGCAGTGCTCAAGGGTTCTCCAATGGCTACACCTTC.

This clonotype came up many times. V is TRBV10-2 and J is TRBJ1-1, with D tentatively TRBD1 (6 bases). The V gene lost 7 bases and the J gene lost 1 base, with 13 bases spanning the gap. The CDR3 covers 14 residues. Germline V CDR1 and CDR2: WSHSY, SAAADI. CDR3 loop: CASTSQGWNTEAFF. DNA of the CDR3: TGCGCCAGCACCTCACAGGGATGGAACACTGAAGCTTTCTTT.

This clonotype was counted once. This chain connects TRBV2 to TRBJ1-6; D is possibly TRBD1 (5 bases). Germline V gene data show CDR1 as SNHLY and CDR2 as FYNNEI. Trimming shortened V by 11 bases and J by 7 bases, and 15 bases separated the two germline ends. The CDR3 length is 13 residues. CDR3 coding DNA: TGTGCCGCCCGGGGCTCGAACAATTCACCCCTCCACTTT. Translating it yields CAARGSNNSPLHF.